A single sample gave rise to the 30 T cell receptor beta chains below, sequenced in a study of shared clonotypes between healthy human individuals. The table came from immunoSEQ multiplex PCR; TCRdb's copy has only in-frame clones and leaves some out. Counted here are roughly 2.4 million clones, nearly 97% occurring once; the ten biggest clones make up roughly 0.13%. Sequencing was done on a sample of naive CD4+ T cells sorted from blood. The subset is: CD45RA+ positively selected. These receptors were taken from a man between 18 and 29 years old in good health.

The chain has TRBV28 and TRBJ1-5; TRBD1 aligns across 7 bases. The CDR3 loop spans 15 amino acids. V dropped 7 bases and J dropped 2; count of bases not matched to a gene: 8. Germline-derived CDR1 and CDR2 are MDHEN and SYDVKM. The CDR3 DNA reads TGTGCCAGCACTCAGGGGGGGCCTGGCAATCAGCCCCAGCATTTT. The encoded protein is CASTQGGPGNQPQHF.

The chain is built from TRBV5-6 and TRBJ2-7; a possible D gene is TRBD2 (6 bases). CDR1 is SGHDT and CDR2 is YYEEEE in the germline V gene. V was shortened by 3 bases and J by 2 bases, with 21 bases between the two germline ends. The CDR3 spans 17 residues. CDR3 amino acids: CASSSEVASGYTYEQYF. CDR3 in DNA: TGTGCCAGCAGCTCGGAGGTCGCGAGCGGGTACACCTACGAGCAGTACTTC.

CDR3 DNA sequence: TGTGCCATCAGTGAGTCGGCTGGAGTGGCGGGAAGCTCCTACAATGAGCAGTTCTTC. This sequence encodes CAISESAGVAGSSYNEQFF. J is TRBJ2-1 and V is TRBV10-3, with D tentatively TRBD2 (6 bases). The CDR3 spans 19 residues. Trimming took off 0 bases at V and 0 bases at J, with 18 bases between the two ends. Germline V gives CDR1 ENHRY, CDR2 SYGVKD.

The chain combines TRBV10-3 with TRBJ2-1; D is unresolved. The CDR3 covers 14 residues. The V gene lost 7 bases and the J gene lost 2 bases, with 12 bases spanning the gap. Germline V gene lookup returns CDR1 ENHRY and CDR2 SYGVKD. The CDR3 DNA follows: TGTGCCATCAAGGCCACAGATACCTACAATGAGCAGTTCTTC. It codes for CAIKATDTYNEQFF.

The CDR3, as DNA: TGTGCCAGCAGTGAAGTTTTTTCGGGCGGGTCTGGAAACACCATATATTTT. Its protein product is CASSEVFSGGSGNTIYF. The rearrangement joins TRBV6-1 to TRBJ1-3; D unclear. Germline-derived CDR1 and CDR2 are MNHNS and SASEGT. Trimming took 1 base from V and 1 from J, leaving 14 bases between them. This CDR3 has 17 amino acids.

J is TRBJ2-7 and V is TRBV29-1; 11 nucleotides align to TRBD1. The trim removed 6 bases at V and 1 base at J, leaving 5 bases unmatched. The CDR3 totals 14 residues. Germline CDR1 is SQVTM and CDR2 is ANQGSEA. CDR3 nucleotides: TGCAGCGTCGCACGGGACAGGGGGTCCTACGAGCAGTACTTC. This translates into CSVARDRGSYEQYF.

The chain employs TRBV19 and TRBJ2-2; D is uncertain. V lost 5 bases and J lost 4, with 14 bases in between. Germline V gene lookup returns CDR1 LNHDA and CDR2 SQIVND (reference sequence). The CDR3 extends over 15 amino acids. CDR3 sequence (DNA): TGTGCCAGTAGTCCTCCGGGTCGGGTCACCGGGGAGCTGTTTTTT. This gives the protein CASSPPGRVTGELFF. Based on the CDR3 plus reference TRBV19 and TRBJ2-2, the full variable domain is DGGITQSPKYLFRKEGQNVTLSCEQNLNHDAMYWYRQDPGQGLRLIYYSQIVNDFQKGDIAEGYSVSREKKESFPLTVTSAQKNPTAFYLCASSPPGRVTGELFFGEGSRLTVL.

The chain couples TRBV18 to TRBJ1-1; possibly TRBD1 for D (6 bases). The length of the CDR3 is 12 residues. The germline V and J ends were trimmed by 4 bases and 10 bases, with 13 bases remaining between them. Germline loops: CDR1 KGHSH, CDR2 LQKENI. In DNA form, the CDR3 reads TGTGCCAGCTCACGCTCAGGGGTCTTAGCTTTCTTT. Residues: CASSRSGVLAFF.

This sequence joins TRBV10-3 and TRBJ2-7; TRBD1 matches 8 bases. CDR3 length: 14 amino acids. CDR1 is ENHRY and CDR2 is SYGVKD in the germline V gene. V lost 7 bases, J lost 5 bases, and 10 bases stayed unmatched. DNA for the CDR3: TGTGCCATCAACCCCGGGACAGGACAAAACGAGCAGTACTTC. As protein: CAINPGTGQNEQYF.

The chain carries TRBV6-5 and TRBJ2-5, with D maybe TRBD1 (5 bases). Trimming removed 6 bases at V and 5 bases at J, with 13 bases between. CDR1 and CDR2 from the germline V gene are MNHEY and SVGAGI. The CDR3 extends over 13 amino acids. CDR3 coding DNA: TGTGCCAGCAGAAGTCGGCCAGGGGAGACCCAGTACTTC. Its protein is CASRSRPGETQYF.

CDR3 protein: CASSLAGPNTEAFF. Written as DNA, the CDR3 is TGTGCCAGCAGCTTAGCCGGGCCGAACACTGAAGCTTTCTTT. This chain connects TRBV7-2 to TRBJ1-1; D is uncertain. The germline V gene encodes CDR1 SGHTA and CDR2 FQGNSA. CDR3 size: 14 residues. Trimming shortened V by 0 bases and J by 1 base, and 6 bases separated the two germline ends.

J is TRBJ2-7 and V is TRBV6-5, with D possibly being TRBD2 (5 bases). The length of the CDR3 is 13 residues. Germline V gives CDR1 MNHEY, CDR2 SVGAGI. V dropped 6 bases and J dropped 7 bases, with 16 bases sitting between them. CDR3 sequence: CASRYTRAREQYF. CDR3 DNA: TGTGCCAGCAGGTACACGAGGGCTAGGGAGCAGTACTTC.

The chain has TRBV30 and TRBJ2-6; perhaps TRBD1 as D (6 bases). The CDR3 runs 18 residues. The V gene's germline CDR1 is GTSNPN and CDR2 SVGIG (reference sequence). Trimming removed 1 base from V and 1 base from J, with 17 bases in between. CDR3 sequence: CAWSGTASPLSGANVLTF. The CDR3 region has the DNA TGTGCCTGGAGTGGGACAGCTAGTCCTTTATCTGGGGCCAACGTCCTGACTTTC. Supplemented by reference TRBV30 and TRBJ2-6, the full variable domain reads SQTIHQWPATLVQPVGSPLSLECTVEGTSNPNLYWYRQAAGRGLQLLFYSVGIGQISSEVPQNLSASRPQDRQFILSSKKLLLSDSGFYLCAWSGTASPLSGANVLTFGAGSRLTVL.

V gene TRBV28 combines with J gene TRBJ2-7; D unresolved. The germline V gene has CDR1 MDHEN and CDR2 SYDVKM. Trimming left V 5 bases short and J 1 base short, with 15 bases between. This CDR3 is built from 15 residues. The CDR3 DNA is TGTGCCAGCAGTCCCCTGTCGGGCGGATCCTACGAGCAGTACTTC. Its translation is CASSPLSGGSYEQYF.

This clone was seen a single time. The rearrangement links TRBV10-3 to TRBJ2-2; no firm D call. This CDR3 is 15 amino acids long. The germline V gene encodes CDR1 ENHRY and CDR2 SYGVKD. The V gene lost 10 bases and the J gene lost 6 bases, with 21 bases spanning the gap. The CDR3 sequence: CATYGIPGPSGELFF. As DNA, the CDR3 is TGTGCCACCTATGGAATACCCGGGCCGTCCGGGGAGCTGTTTTTT.

This clone was seen once. The sample carries other DNA sequences with the same CDR3. V is TRBV5-1 and J is TRBJ1-1, with TRBD1 identical over 7 bases. Trimming at V came to 4 bases and at J to 1 base, leaving 7 bases not matched to a gene. This CDR3 is built from 15 residues. Germline V lookup: CDR1 SGHRS, CDR2 YFSETQ. The DNA for the CDR3 is TGCGCCAGCAGCCTCGAGACAGGGAGGAACACTGAAGCTTTCTTT. This sequence encodes CASSLETGRNTEAFF.

This sequence joins TRBV19 and TRBJ1-1, with 7 bases fitting TRBD1. The CDR3 is made up of 14 amino acids. With V trimmed by 4 bases and J by 1 base, 3 bases remained unmatched. From germline, CDR1 is LNHDA and CDR2 SQIVND (reference sequence). This chain's CDR3 is CASSTNRGNTEAFF. DNA of the CDR3: TGTGCCAGTAGTACCAACAGGGGGAACACTGAAGCTTTCTTT.

The CDR3 DNA reads TGTGCCAGCAGCTCCACTAGCGTCGACAATGAGCAGTTCTTC. It is translated as CASSSTSVDNEQFF. V is TRBV7-2 and J is TRBJ2-1, with 7 bases matching TRBD2. CDR1 SGHTA and CDR2 FQGNSA come from the germline V gene. V dropped 4 bases and J dropped 5; count of bases not matched to a gene: 5. There are 14 residues in the CDR3.

As concerns this clone: The same CDR3 also results from other DNA sequences found in this sample. DNA for the CDR3: TGCGCCAGCAGCCAAGAACGAAACACTGAAGCTTTCTTT. Protein: CASSQERNTEAFF. This chain links TRBV4-1 with TRBJ1-1; D is unclear. Germline V gives CDR1 MGHRA, CDR2 YSYEKL. Trimming left V 0 bases short and J 2 bases short, with 4 bases between. The CDR3 covers 13 residues.

This clone appeared a single time. The rearrangement links TRBV19 to TRBJ1-4; D perhaps matches TRBD1 (5 bases). Trimming took 10 bases from V and 5 from J, leaving 17 bases between them. This CDR3 contains 14 residues. Germline-derived CDR1 and CDR2 are LNHDA and SQIVND (reference sequence). This CDR3 reads CATYSSGTNEKLFF. CDR3 in DNA: TGTGCCACCTACTCTTCCGGGACGAATGAAAAACTGTTTTTT.

The J gene is TRBJ1-5, the V gene TRBV6-5; no clear D. CDR1 and CDR2 (germline): MNHEY, SVGAGI. V was cut by 5 bases and J by 7 bases, with 18 bases left in between. The CDR3 spans 15 residues. This chain's CDR3 is CASSVDPRNLQPQHF. As DNA, the CDR3 is TGTGCCAGCAGTGTGGACCCTCGGAATTTACAGCCCCAGCATTTT.

The rearrangement links TRBV6-1 to TRBJ2-7; 12 bases agree with TRBD2. The CDR3 covers 14 residues. Per the germline V gene, CDR1 is MNHNS and CDR2 is SASEGT. V gave up 7 bases and J gave up 4 bases; unmatched junction bases: 5. In DNA, the CDR3 is TGTGCCAGCAAAGAAGGACTAGCGGGATACGAGCAGTACTTC. It specifies CASKEGLAGYEQYF.

The V call is TRBV5-1, the J call TRBJ2-2; D is unresolved. This CDR3 is built from 14 residues. Trimming pared 0 bases from V and 4 bases from J, leaving 7 bases between. Germline V lookup: CDR1 SGHRS, CDR2 YFSETQ. In nucleotides, the CDR3 is TGCGCCAGCAGCTTGGATGTCGGCACCGGGGAGCTGTTTTTT. The encoded protein is CASSLDVGTGELFF.

The genes are TRBV2 and TRBJ2-2, with 11 bases lining up with TRBD1. The germline CDR1 and CDR2 sequences are SNHLY and FYNNEI. This CDR3 has 19 amino acids. Trimming cost V 8 bases and J 7 bases; bases outside gene matches: 21. The CDR3 protein is CASRGTGGSLLAGFGELFF. In nucleotides, the CDR3 is TGTGCCAGCCGCGGGACAGGGGGTAGCTTACTAGCGGGCTTCGGGGAGCTGTTTTTT.

This sequence joins TRBV5-1 and TRBJ2-7, with 9 bases that match TRBD2. Germline V gives CDR1 SGHRS, CDR2 YFSETQ. V was pared by 0 bases and J by 3 bases, with 4 bases of the junction left unmatched. The CDR3 is made up of 15 amino acids. Here the CDR3 reads CASSLVAGVYYEQYF. CDR3 bases: TGCGCCAGCAGCTTGGTAGCGGGAGTGTACTACGAGCAGTACTTC.

The V and J genes are TRBV29-1 and TRBJ2-3, with D maybe TRBD2 (6 bases). The V end was cut by 2 bases, the J end by 5 bases, with 17 bases between. Germline CDR1 reads SQVTM; CDR2 reads ANQGSEA. The CDR3 runs 15 residues. The chain's CDR3 is CSVERDPGVGDTQYF. The CDR3 DNA follows: TGCAGCGTTGAACGGGATCCGGGAGTAGGAGATACGCAGTATTTT.

This sequence joins TRBV5-1 and TRBJ2-5; D is unresolved. Trimming took 1 base from V and 1 from J, leaving 11 bases between them. Germline CDR1 is SGHRS and CDR2 is YFSETQ. The CDR3 has 15 residues. CDR3 loop: CASSLLGDFQETQYF. The CDR3 coding sequence is TGCGCCAGCAGCTTGTTGGGCGACTTCCAAGAGACCCAGTACTTC. The whole variable domain, remainder taken from reference TRBV5-1 and TRBJ2-5, is KAGVTQTPRYLIKTRGQQVTLSCSPISGHRSVSWYQQTPGQGLQFLFEYFSETQRNKGNFPGRFSGRQFSNSRSEMNVSTLELGDSALYLCASSLLGDFQETQYFGPGTRLLVL.

The V call is TRBV21-1, the J call TRBJ2-7; whether TRBD2, the table's D call, matches the DNA was not checked. TRBV21-1 is termed a pseudogene. The CDR3 runs 17 residues. The CDR3, as DNA: TGTGCCAGCAGCGGGGGATCATGGGACTTGCCCTCCTACGAGCAGTACTTC. This gives the protein CASSGGSWDLPSYEQYF.

A remark on this clone: Other DNA sequences from this sample encode an identical CDR3 as well. The chain combines TRBV6-6 with TRBJ2-5; no firm D call. The germline CDR1 and CDR2 sequences are MNHNY and SVGAGI (reference sequence). The V end lost 2 bases, the J end lost 4 bases, and 5 bases lay between the germline ends. This CDR3 comprises 12 residues. DNA for the CDR3: TGTGCCAGCAGTTACAGGGCAGAGACCCAGTACTTC. This encodes CASSYRAETQYF.

This chain uses TRBV4-3 with TRBJ2-7; D not resolved. The CDR3 sequence is 15 residues long. V shed 8 bases and J shed 5 bases, with 22 bases lying between them. Germline V lookup: CDR1 LGHNA, CDR2 YSLEER. The CDR3 here is CASGQCQRQCHEQYF. In nucleotides, the CDR3 is TGCGCCAGCGGTCAATGCCAGCGTCAGTGCCACGAGCAGTACTTC.